The rows below give T cell receptor beta chains drawn from one sample of a study of T cell responses to AZD1222 COVID-19 vaccine. Data came from immunoSEQ multiplex PCR; TCRdb stores just in-frame clones and leaves some out. The sample consists of some 120,000 clones, almost 90% of them appearing once. This material consisted of peripheral blood, taken on day 0 of AZD1222 vaccination. Receptors were obtained from an adult in good health. Both conserved end residues are part of each CDR3. A D gene is named only where the DNA matches it firmly. The size of a clone is reported for some rows only, either as once, few or many, or as a class for expanded clones.

clone_size d_call j_call v_call cdr3_aa cdr3_nt
- - TRBJ2-2 TRBV5-6 CASSLFGMNTGELFF TGTGCCAGCAGCTTGTTCGGAATGAACACCGGGGAGCTGTTTTTT
few TRBD2 TRBJ2-7 TRBV7-2 CASSLKGLAGIHYEQYF TGTGCCAGCAGCTTAAAGGGACTAGCGGGTATCCACTACGAGCAGTACTTC
- - TRBJ1-4 TRBV18 CASSPPSGYEKLFF TGTGCCAGCTCACCACCATCAGGGTATGAAAAACTGTTTTTT
- - TRBJ2-7 TRBV19 CASSTNPQATYEQYF TGTGCCAGTAGTACCAACCCGCAGGCGACCTACGAGCAGTACTTC
- - TRBJ1-2 TRBV19 CASSIDPGNYGYTF TGTGCCAGTAGTATAGACCCAGGGAACTATGGCTACACCTTC
- - TRBJ1-1 TRBV18 CASSPGRMNTEAFF TGTGCCAGCTCACCAGGGCGGATGAACACTGAAGCTTTCTTT
- TRBD1 TRBJ1-6 TRBV6-5 CASSYSGQGDSPLHF TGTGCCAGCAGTTACTCCGGACAGGGGGACTCACCCCTCCACTTT
- - TRBJ2-7 TRBV7-2 CASSLVVSYEQYF TGTGCCAGCAGCTTAGTGGTCAGCTACGAGCAGTACTTC
- TRBD1 TRBJ1-1 TRBV6-5 CASSTRTGDTEAFF TGTGCCAGCAGTACACGGACAGGGGACACTGAAGCTTTCTTT
- TRBD1 TRBJ1-5 TRBV2 CASSVGPGGEIKSNQPQHF TGTGCCAGCAGTGTAGGCCCAGGGGGCGAGATTAAGAGCAATCAGCCCCAGCATTTT
- - TRBJ1-2 TRBV28 CASSGNRDYTF TGTGCCAGCAGCGGAAACCGGGACTACACCTTC
- TRBD1 TRBJ1-1 TRBV12-3/TRBV12-4 CASRGQGYTEAFF TGTGCCAGCAGAGGACAGGGGTACACTGAAGCTTTCTTT
- - TRBJ1-1 TRBV2 CASSVRTNTEAFF TGTGCCAGCAGTGTACGGACGAACACTGAAGCTTTCTTT
- - TRBJ1-2 TRBV7-2 CASSFRGVNYGYTF TGTGCCAGCAGCTTTAGGGGGGTAAACTATGGCTACACCTTC
- - TRBJ1-1 TRBV27 CASIRDNLNTEAFF TGTGCCAGCATAAGGGACAACTTGAACACTGAAGCTTTCTTT
- - TRBJ1-1 TRBV6-5 CASRRLGNTEAFF TGTGCCAGCCGCAGGTTGGGGAACACTGAAGCTTTCTTT
- TRBD2 TRBJ2-7 TRBV6-1 CASSERLAGGNEQYF TGTGCCAGCAGTGAGAGGCTTGCGGGGGGAAATGAGCAGTACTTC
- - TRBJ1-4 TRBV19 CASSIGPSYEKLFF TGTGCCAGTAGTATCGGGCCTTCCTATGAAAAACTGTTTTTT
- - TRBJ2-3 TRBV9 CASSLRTGADTQYF TGTGCCAGCAGCCTAAGGACCGGGGCGGATACGCAGTATTTT
- - TRBJ2-7 TRBV6-5 CASSSPQGPDEQYF TGTGCCAGCAGTTCCCCTCAGGGGCCAGACGAGCAGTACTTC
- TRBD1 TRBJ1-2 TRBV11-2 CASSPGQGFGYGYTF TGTGCCAGCAGCCCAGGACAGGGGTTCGGGTATGGCTACACCTTC
- TRBD1 TRBJ1-6 TRBV7-2 CASSLQGTDYNSPLHF TGTGCCAGCAGCTTACAGGGGACAGATTATAATTCACCCCTCCACTTT
few - TRBJ1-1 TRBV5-1 CASSLAGWDTEAFF TGCGCCAGCAGCTTAGCGGGTTGGGACACTGAAGCTTTCTTT
- - TRBJ2-2 TRBV21-1 CASSKVRSAGPGELFF TGTGCCAGCAGCAAAGTGCGAAGCGCCGGACCCGGGGAGCTGTTTTTT
few TRBD1 TRBJ1-2 TRBV5-4 CASSQLPGQRRYGYTF TGTGCCAGCAGCCAGCTGCCGGGACAGCGTCGTTATGGCTACACCTTC
few - TRBJ1-1 TRBV4-3 CASSQALTGNTEAFF TGCGCCAGCAGCCAAGCTCTTACAGGGAACACTGAAGCTTTCTTT
- - TRBJ2-7 TRBV20-1 CSAIAGLEQYF TGCAGTGCTATAGCCGGTCTCGAGCAGTACTTC
- - TRBJ1-2 TRBV5-1 CASSLGGPLAGTVYGYTF TGCGCCAGCAGCTTGGGCGGTCCTTTGGCAGGGACGGTCTATGGCTACACCTTC
- - TRBJ2-5 TRBV15 CATSPRGGTQETQYF TGTGCCACCAGCCCCCGGGGAGGTACTCAAGAGACCCAGTACTTC